The clone carrying this TCR beta chain appeared many times. No antigen is known for it. This record belongs to a study of T cells after posttransplantation cyclophosphamide. Whole-study findings and limits: Tissue-infiltrating T cells from skin or gut overlapped little with blood T cells. Later post-transplant blood repertoires were often dominated by donor CD8+ memory clones.

Data came from immunoSEQ multiplex PCR; TCRdb stores just in-frame clones and leaves some out. Recorded here are 7,000 to 9,500 clones, with no singletons, and the ten leading clones hold approximately 3.6%. Cyclophosphamide on days +3 and +4 followed busulfan-fludarabine conditioning and a marrow graft. Trimming took 7 bases from V and 5 from J, leaving 14 bases between them. The CDR3 extends over 13 amino acids. Germline CDR1 WSHSY, CDR2 SAAADI. The J gene is TRBJ1-1, the V gene TRBV10-2, with D uncertain. The sequence was obtained from a male patient aged 50 or older who received an allogeneic stem cell transplant from a related donor and was CMV-positive. Some T cells may possibly be graft donor cells. Here the sequenced sample was PBMCs, taken approximately 330 days after allogeneic stem cell transplant with posttransplant cyclophosphamide. The CDR3 region is CASINGERTEAFF. The CDR3 region has the DNA TGCGCCAGCATCAACGGGGAGCGGACTGAAGCTTTCTTT.